The TCR beta chain described here comes from a study of cytomegalovirus exposure and HLA in healthy donors (dated by TCRdb to about 2017). The study in broad terms: According to an earlier analysis of several hundred of the donors, some 170 million T cells yielded approximately 120 million unique TCR beta sequences and approximately 300 Gb of sequence data. High-throughput TCR immunosequencing, statistical association of individual TCRs with disease status, and machine learning were combined to predict cytomegalovirus infection status. Genome-wide SNP genotypes for about 60% of the 666 donors were used in a later genetic analysis, which treated that subset as a discovery cohort. An early release that covered about 600 HLA-typed donors contained around 300 gigabases of sequencing data and roughly 84 million unique TCR sequences. A later analysis re-analyzed previously published TCR beta repertoires from hundreds of donors and added high-resolution HLA genotyping to study TCR occurrence patterns. HLA typing covered class I and class II loci at four-digit resolution. The number of typed donors differed by locus: about 620-640 for A, B, C, DRB1 and DQB1; 500 to 550 for DQA1; some 590 for DPA1; and roughly 450 for DPB1. Among the approximately 400 genotyped donors, more than 70% belonged to the genetic ancestry cluster associated with self-reported Caucasian donors. All discovery cohort repertoires had been generated using a single sequencing platform. Across some 400 genotyped donors of the cohort, an average of roughly 200,000 unique TCR beta nucleotide sequences per donor were sequenced, and roughly a sixth of those sequences were non-productive. A separate validation cohort of roughly 130 different subjects was used in addition to the approximately 640-subject first cohort. About five DR-DQ haplotypes were treated as single units for association and clustering because of strong linkage in the cohort. In an earlier analysis of 500 to 650 of the donors, high-throughput TCR beta sequencing was used to judge whether each TCR beta V gene segment behaved as functional or pseudogenic. The study profiled the T cell repertoires of 500 to 800 subjects by immunosequencing and related them to cytomegalovirus serostatus. Donor age, sex, ethnicity and CMV serostatus were compiled together with the repertoire data. In the later analysis, no new phenotypic data were used to find candidate immune exposures; instead, reliance was placed on TCR beta sequences and their occurrence across donors. The study was designed to test whether signatures of past pathogen exposure could be identified by cataloging public T cell receptors. What the research found in general, with its limitations: In vitro tests confirmed that a few of the cytomegalovirus-associated TCR beta chains recognize cytomegalovirus antigens. In an earlier analysis of about 540 of the donors, most TCR beta V segments were observed in productive rearrangements about 90% or about 30% of the time, broadly matching IMGT annotations. Linkage disequilibrium might explain the correlated functional status among segregating V segments, but an unknown experimental factor could not be excluded. Most TCR sequences were observed very rarely across donors, whereas some public TCRs were present in many individuals. An association between a missense DCLRE1C variant and V-gene and J-gene trimming of TCR beta chains was found in a later genetic analysis and replicated in an independent cohort. A later analysis found that HLA-associated TCR beta chains were more clonally expanded and had lower generation probabilities than equally common non-associated chains. Roughly uniform sequencing depth across donors was assumed in presence/absence analyses, although this assumption may not hold. The classifier was reported to diagnose cytomegalovirus status with high specificity and sensitivity in both the original cohort and the validation cohort. According to a later analysis, TCR association rates differed among HLA loci, with DRB1 alleles showing the most associated TCRs and HLA-C alleles showing the fewest. In a later analysis, most CMV-associated TCR beta chains were found to appear HLA-restricted, with HLA associations seemingly driven largely by CMV exposure. A further reported finding was that TCR beta sequences accurately predicted the HLA-A and HLA-B alleles for most subjects in the first cohort. Because the 87-base-pair reads could not distinguish some IMGT-functional V segments, including TRBV6-2 and TRBV6-3, those segments were excluded. Because HLA typing was missing for some donors at each locus, association tests included only the typed subset. The earlier analysis of around 600 of the donors excluded around 17 rarely observed V segments, including chromosome 9 orphons, because counts were too low. In a later genetic analysis, fewer N-insertions in productive TCRs were reported among donors in an Asian-associated ancestry cluster than the roughly 670-donor mean. According to the authors, the approach could potentially be generalized to other disease states and immunological phenotypes. Only TCR beta chains were sequenced in this cohort, and the absence of alpha or paired-chain data limited detectable features. For the cohort, immune exposure information was limited to CMV serostatus. The sequencing pipeline was judged likely to have produced a cluster of highly shared sequence variants as a technical artifact. Strong co-occurrence of HLA alleles, especially DR and DQ, made assigning TCR associations to individual alleles difficult. A total of 150 or so TCR beta chains were listed by the study as associated with cytomegalovirus. A later analysis associated about 16,000 TCR beta sequences with specific HLA alleles at a false discovery rate of 0.05. According to a later analysis, parvovirus B19, influenza, CMV and Epstein-Barr virus appeared linked to several top co-occurrence clusters.

About this clone: The antigen it recognizes is unknown. No much larger clone is present one base from it, and per-base qualities are unavailable.

The library was obtained by the immunoSEQ multiplex PCR assay. A mixture of 60 forward primers for TCR Vbeta segments and 13 reverse primers for TCR Jbeta segments was used in the multiplex PCR. The CDR3 region of rearranged TCR beta genes was amplified from genomic DNA with a multiplex PCR assay. On the Illumina HiSeq System, the amplified TCR beta libraries were sequenced as 87-base-pair reads. The study's own analysis went as follows. A later analysis counted approximately 84 million unique TCR beta chains across the 550 to 700 repertoires, and approximately 11 million of these chains were shared by at least two donors. Raw reads were error-corrected and collapsed into unique sequences with a nearest-neighbor algorithm that merged closely related sequences to remove PCR and sequencing errors. CDR3 sequences were aligned to IMGT reference sequences to assign V, D and J gene segments. For a sequence to be retained, at least a six-nucleotide match to both a V gene segment and a J gene segment was required. A rearrangement was called productive if the CDR3 had no stop codons and remained in frame with V and J, and every other rearrangement was called non-productive. Following IMGT convention, CDR3 was defined as the stretch from the second conserved V-encoded cysteine up to the conserved J-encoded phenylalanine. In an earlier analysis of 587 of the donors, sequences lacking an unambiguous match to a single V gene segment were excluded. An earlier analysis of a few hundred of the donors called V segments functional above 56.7% productive rearrangements and segregating when the between-donor standard deviation exceeded 5%. A statistical classification framework was built for diagnosing cytomegalovirus status from the catalog of TCR beta chain sequences. In a later analysis, V and J genes were assigned by comparing TCR nucleotide sequences against IMGT/GENE-DB human TR gene sequences. In a later analysis, CDR3 sequences and most-parsimonious VDJ recombination scenarios were assigned using the TCRdist pipeline. In a later analysis, each TCR beta chain was defined by its CDR3 amino acid sequence together with its V-gene family, and reads without a unique V-gene family were excluded. To address suspected cross-contamination and a sequencing artifact, a later analysis removed a few hundred highly shared, low-generation-probability nucleotide sequences. A later analysis calculated a clonal expansion index for each public chain from normalized within-repertoire ranks of inferred template counts. In a later analysis, generation probabilities were computed using a VDJ recombination model fitted to out-of-frame rearrangements, and the results were checked against IGoR. A later analysis scored TCR-TCR, TCR-HLA and TCR-CMV co-occurrence with hypergeometric tests, applying a repertoire-size bias correction to TCR pairs. In a later analysis, false discovery rates were estimated by permuting HLA or CMV assignments 20 times. In a later analysis, co-occurring TCRs were grouped with DBSCAN, and TCRdist sequence similarity was added when clustering was performed within HLA-allele-positive subsets. For co-occurrence clustering, repertoires with fewer than 30,000 or more than 120,000 public chains were excluded, along with about five repertoires with anomalous nucleotide sharing. TCRdb re-hosts the immuneACCESS table, in-frame sequences only. Its copies lack some clones; in the studies checked, an unresolved V gene accounts for under half of them, and the cause for the rest is not known. V, J and clone size are those of that table, while D and trimming were read from the DNA. Within this sample are roughly 130,000 clones, with about 74% of them counted one time only. The ten largest clones add up to roughly 4.5% of the sample.

CDR1 MDHEN and CDR2 SYDVKM are derived from the germline V gene. For this chain, trimming is 3 bases at the V end and 5 bases at the J end, and the number of junction bases without a gene match is 12. Including the terminal cysteine and phenylalanine, the CDR3 comprises 16 residues. The read is trimmed to its CDR3 DNA, 48 bases read in frame from base 1. The cohort was made up of 666 healthy bone marrow donors. At the time of sampling, all cohort members were nominally healthy, though unrecorded immune exposures were likely present. The donor was CMV seropositive and belonged to the group of some 290 seropositive cohort members. A peripheral blood sample was provided by each donor, and peripheral blood mononuclear cells were used for TCR beta sequencing. The Qiagen DNeasy Blood Extraction Kit was used to extract genomic DNA from the blood cell samples.

The chain couples TRBV28 to TRBJ2-7; 8 middle bases align to TRBD2. The sequenced sample consisted of PBMCs. The source of this sequence is a man younger than 30 in good health and CMV-seropositive. The CDR3 protein sequence reads: CASSLGVREGPHEQYF. The nucleotide sequence is given as TGTGCCAGCAGTTTGGGTGTTCGGGAGGGCCCCCACGAGCAGTACTTC.